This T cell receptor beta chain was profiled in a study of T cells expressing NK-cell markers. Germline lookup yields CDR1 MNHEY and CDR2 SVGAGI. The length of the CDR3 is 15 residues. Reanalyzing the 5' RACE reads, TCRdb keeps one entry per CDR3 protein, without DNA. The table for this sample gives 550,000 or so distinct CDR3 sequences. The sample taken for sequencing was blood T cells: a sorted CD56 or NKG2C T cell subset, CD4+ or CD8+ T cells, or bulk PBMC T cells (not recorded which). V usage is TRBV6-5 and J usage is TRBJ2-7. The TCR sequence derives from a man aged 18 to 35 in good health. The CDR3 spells CASSYSSGGYYEQYF.